The text below deals with one TCR beta chain. Its antigen remains unknown. Using immunoSEQ multiplex PCR, the repertoire was profiled, and TCRdb retains in-frame clones only, with some absent. The data contain approximately 2,200,000 clones, roughly 91% of them singletons. Terminally differentiated effector memory CD45RA+ cells were left out of the naive CD8 fraction, which was CD45RO-negative and positively selected for CCR7. This sample is part of a study of shared clonotypes between healthy human individuals. V was shortened by 8 bases and J by 8 bases, with 18 bases between the two germline ends. This CDR3 has 13 residues. CDR1 and CDR2 (germline): SEHNR, FQNEAQ (reference sequence). General study results and limits: The small donor group covered limited genetic and exposure diversity. Some clonotypes were shared by all four sorted-subset donors, while others were not shared. The non-shared ones had lower generation probabilities than the shared ones.

The V and J genes are TRBV7-9 and TRBJ1-2, with a weak D call TRBD1 (6 bases). The clonotype comes from a man younger than 35 in good health. Some clones in this sample may be carry-over from other donors' samples. The sample taken for sequencing was naive CD8+ T cells from PBMCs. The CDR3 sequence is CASDAGGAYGYTF. Written as DNA, the CDR3 is TGTGCCAGCGACGCGGGGGGCGCGTACGGCTACACCTTC. Looking up the rest from reference TRBV7-9 and TRBJ1-2 gives the full variable domain: DTGVSQNPRHKITKRGQNVTFRCDPISEHNRLYWYRQTLGQGPEFLTYFQNEAQLEKSRLLSDRFSAERPKGSFSTLEIQRTEQGDSAMYLCASDAGGAYGYTFGSGTRLTVV.